The next 16 T cell receptor beta chains were all read from a single sample in a study of blood T cells in healthy people across ages. Sample-barcoded 5' priming and a J-beta primer mix drove a second PCR of roughly 7 to 11 cycles. TCRdb re-analysed the 5' RACE reads in MiXCR, keeping a single row per CDR3 protein. The data show around 400,000 distinct CDR3 sequences, about 49% seen once. Sequenced input: blood. These receptors were taken from a man between 60 and 75 years old in good health.

A few counts support this clonotype. V is TRBV27 and J is TRBJ2-4; either TRBD1 or TRBD2 may supply D (5 bases each). Germline CDR1 reads MNHEY; CDR2 reads SMNVEV (reference sequence). Trimming stripped 2 bases from V and 0 bases from J, with 11 bases between. This CDR3 is 16 amino acids long. The CDR3, as DNA: TGTGCCAGCAGTTTAGGGAGACAGCGAGCCAAAAACATTCAGTACTTC. Translated: CASSLGRQRAKNIQYF.

A remark on this clonotype: The conserved closing phenylalanine or tryptophan is absent in this CDR3, likely reflecting a read error. The chain uses TRBV4-3 and TRBJ2-6; the D is unclear. CDR1 and CDR2 (germline): LGHNA, YSLEER. V lost 4 bases and J 2 bases, leaving 9 bases between the germline ends. The CDR3 covers 15 residues. In nucleotides, the CDR3 is TGCGCCAGCAGCCCAGAAGGGACTGGGGCCAACGTCCTGACTTTA. Encoded protein: CASSPEGTGANVLTL.

V and J are TRBV3-1 and TRBJ2-7, with D maybe TRBD1 (5 bases). The germline V gene encodes CDR1 LGHDT and CDR2 YNNKEL (reference sequence). The CDR3 consists of 14 residues. V shed 1 base and J shed 2 bases, with 9 bases lying between them. CDR3 DNA sequence: TGTGCCAGCAGCCAAGGACAGCTCACCTACGAGCAGTACTTC. This gives the protein CASSQGQLTYEQYF.

This clonotype appeared once. Possible read error: a much larger clone is one base away. As DNA, the CDR3 is TGCGCCAGCAGCTTGAGTAGCGGGGGGACAGGGGGAGACTACGAGCAGTACTTC. It translates to CASSLSSGGTGGDYEQYF. The V and J genes are TRBV5-1 and TRBJ2-7, with D perhaps TRBD1 (11 bases). The V end was cut by 1 base, the J end by 3 bases, with 23 bases between. Germline CDR1 SGHRS, CDR2 YFSETQ. The CDR3 totals 18 residues.

The rearrangement uses TRBV20-1 and TRBJ1-2; no reliable D call. Germline V gene data show CDR1 as DFQATT and CDR2 as SNEGSKA (reference sequence). V lost 5 bases and J lost 0, with 13 bases in between. CDR3 size: 14 residues. DNA for the CDR3: TGCAGTGCTGAACCAGGAGGAGCTAACTATGGCTACACCTTC. It codes for CSAEPGGANYGYTF.

The CDR3 region has the DNA TGTGCCAGCAGCCCACAGGGGGGCAGTGGCTACACCTTC. Translation gives CASSPQGGSGYTF. This chain connects TRBV27 to TRBJ1-2; 8 bases fit TRBD1. The CDR3 sequence is 13 residues long. Germline V gene lookup returns CDR1 MNHEY and CDR2 SMNVEV (reference sequence). The J segment lost 7 bases and the V segment lost 6 bases, leaving 7 bases of the junction unmatched.

The gene calls are TRBV11-2 and TRBJ1-4; D is perhaps TRBD1 (6 bases). CDR3 length: 15 amino acids. V lost 1 base, J lost 8 bases, and 14 bases lay in between. Germline lookup yields CDR1 SGHAT and CDR2 FQNNGV. In DNA form, the CDR3 reads TGTGCCAGCAGCTTAGTCGTCAGGGGTAGGGAAAAACTGTTTTTT. This translates into CASSLVVRGREKLFF.

V gene TRBV2 combines with J gene TRBJ1-4; D call uncertain. Germline CDR1 is SNHLY and CDR2 is FYNNEI. Trimming removed 3 bases from V and 8 bases from J, with 10 bases in between. The CDR3 contains 13 residues. The CDR3 DNA sequence: TGTGCCAGCAGTGACAGGCGGCGGGAAAAACTGTTTTTT. Its protein is CASSDRRREKLFF.

The chain uses TRBV3-1 and TRBJ2-4; 9 nucleotides align to TRBD2. The DNA end favors TRBJ2-7, so the J call may be wrong. This CDR3 spans 15 amino acids. From germline, CDR1 is LGHDT and CDR2 YNNKEL (reference sequence). The CDR3 region has the DNA TGTGCCAGCAGCCAAAGGCGGGAGGGCGACCACGAGCAGTACTTC. Translated: CASSQRREGDHEQYF.

This clonotype occurred once. V usage is TRBV5-5 and J usage is TRBJ2-4, with D maybe TRBD2 (6 bases). Germline values: CDR1 SGHKS, CDR2 YYEKEE (reference sequence). The CDR3 runs 15 residues. Trimming left V 0 bases short and J 5 bases short, with 12 bases between. The CDR3 here is CASSLEGLGENIQYF. The DNA for the CDR3 is TGTGCCAGCAGCTTGGAGGGACTGGGGGAAAACATTCAGTACTTC.

V is TRBV12-3 or TRBV12-4 and J is TRBJ2-1, with 9 nucleotides matching TRBD2. The CDR3 spans 15 residues. J lost 7 bases, V lost 7 bases, and 11 bases had no gene match. The CDR3 here is CASTYSGSFYNEQFF. CDR3 nucleotides: TGTGCCAGCACCTATAGCGGGAGCTTCTATAATGAGCAGTTCTTC.

This clonotype was counted at least ten times. The chain joins TRBV7-9 to TRBJ2-7; no clear D. CDR1 is SEHNR and CDR2 is FQNEAQ in the germline V gene (reference sequence). V was clipped by 0 bases and J by 0 bases, with 15 bases between them. This CDR3 contains 17 residues. The CDR3 nucleotides are TGTGCCAGCAGCTTAGCTCCGGTGGGCAGGAGCTCCTACGAGCAGTACTTC. Its protein is CASSLAPVGRSSYEQYF.

In this sample, this clonotype turned up a few times. The V and J genes are TRBV7-2 and TRBJ2-1; 8 nucleotides match TRBD1. The CDR3 is made up of 14 amino acids. Germline V gives CDR1 SGHTA, CDR2 FQGNSA. The J segment lost 6 bases and the V segment lost 3 bases, leaving 4 bases of the junction unmatched. The CDR3 spells CASSLSRGRNEQFF. The CDR3 DNA reads as TGTGCCAGCAGCTTGAGCAGGGGGCGCAATGAGCAGTTCTTC.

The chain couples TRBV21-1 to TRBJ2-5; the table's D call TRBD2 went unverified against the DNA. The DNA matches TRBJ2-7 better at its end, which makes the J call doubtful. TRBV21-1 is termed a pseudogene. The CDR3 extends over 15 amino acids. For the CDR3, the DNA is TGTGCCAGCGGCCACGGCAGGGTAGGCGTTTACGAGCAGTACTTC. Translating gives CASGHGRVGVYEQYF.

This clonotype was seen a few times. The chain links TRBV7-9 to TRBJ1-6; D unresolved. The CDR3 has 11 residues. Trimming removed 5 bases from V and 9 bases from J, with 5 bases in between. The V gene's germline CDR1 is SEHNR and CDR2 FQNEAQ (reference sequence). CDR3 sequence (DNA): TGTGCCAGCAGCCCCGGTTCACCCCTCCACTTT. Translating gives CASSPGSPLHF.

V usage is TRBV3-1 and J usage is TRBJ2-5, with a tentative D call TRBD2 (5 bases). This CDR3 has 17 residues. V lost 1 base to trimming and J lost 5 bases, with 20 bases between them. CDR1 and CDR2 (germline): LGHDT, YNNKEL (reference sequence). CDR3 bases: TGTGCCAGCAGCCAAGGAGGGCTAGAGAAATTCCGGGAGACCCAGTACTTC. It codes for CASSQGGLEKFRETQYF.